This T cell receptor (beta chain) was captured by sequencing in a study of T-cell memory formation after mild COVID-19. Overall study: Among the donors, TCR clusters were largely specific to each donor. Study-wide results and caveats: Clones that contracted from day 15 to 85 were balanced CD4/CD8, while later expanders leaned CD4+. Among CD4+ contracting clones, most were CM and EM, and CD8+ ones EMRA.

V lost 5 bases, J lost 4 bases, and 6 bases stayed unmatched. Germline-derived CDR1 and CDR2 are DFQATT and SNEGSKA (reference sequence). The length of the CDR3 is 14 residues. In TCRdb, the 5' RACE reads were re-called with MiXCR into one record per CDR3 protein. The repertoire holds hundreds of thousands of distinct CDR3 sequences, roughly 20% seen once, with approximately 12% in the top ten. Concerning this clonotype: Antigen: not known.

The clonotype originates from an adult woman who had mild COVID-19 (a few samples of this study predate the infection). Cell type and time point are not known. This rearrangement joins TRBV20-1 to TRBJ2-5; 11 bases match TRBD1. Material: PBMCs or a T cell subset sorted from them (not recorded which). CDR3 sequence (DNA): TGCAGTGCTTCCCCCGGGACAGGGGGAGAGACCCAGTACTTC. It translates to CSASPGTGGETQYF.